The 20 T cell receptor beta chains given below trace back to one sample, sequenced in a study of human CD4 T cells and Enterobacteriaceae (dated by TCRdb to 2018 to 2020). Memory CD4+ T cells, defined as all CD4+ cells other than CD45RA+CCR7+CD95- naive cells, were FACS-sorted on a FACSAria III to a purity of over 95%. Library prep was done by the immunoSEQ multiplex PCR assay. Sourced from immuneACCESS, this table was stored by TCRdb with only in-frame sequences that have V and J called. A share of the clones is absent; for the studies checked, an unresolved V gene accounts for under half, and the remainder has no known explanation. The sample contains tens of thousands of clones, almost 85% of them found a single time. 1.5% to 2% of the sample goes to the ten largest clones. Sample: memory CD4+ T cells from blood. This specimen's cell subset or site label, interpreted: total memory CD4 T cells sorted directly ex vivo, unstimulated. The origin of the receptors is a human donor in good health.

The CDR3, as DNA: TGTGCCAGCAGTGGGGACAGGGTGAACAATGAGCAGTTCTTC. Its protein is CASSGDRVNNEQFF. The chain has TRBV2 and TRBJ2-1, with 9 bases aligning to TRBD1. The CDR3 sequence is 14 residues long. Germline loops: CDR1 SNHLY, CDR2 FYNNEI. J lost 5 bases, V lost 4 bases, and 3 bases had no gene match. The full variable domain, with the rest looked up from reference TRBV2 and TRBJ2-1, is EPEVTQTPSHQVTQMGQEVILRCVPISNHLYFYWYRQILGQKVEFLVSFYNNEISEKSEIFDDQFSVERPDGSNFTLKIRSTKLEDSAMYFCASSGDRVNNEQFFGPGTRLTVL.

V usage is TRBV28 and J usage is TRBJ2-7; D remains unclear. Germline CDR1 is MDHEN and CDR2 is SYDVKM. Deletions cut 2 bases from V and 6 bases from J, with 5 bases between. The CDR3 loop spans 11 amino acids. CDR3 bases: TGTGCCAGCAGTTTAATCGGCGAGCAGTACTTC. This gives the protein CASSLIGEQYF.

The chain joins TRBV6-5 to TRBJ2-7, with D tentatively TRBD2 (5 bases). Germline assignment: CDR1 MNHEY and CDR2 SVGAGI. V dropped 5 bases and J dropped 3 bases, with 5 bases sitting between them. This CDR3 contains 11 residues. CDR3 in amino acids: CASSGLYEQYF. CDR3 nucleotides: TGTGCCAGCAGTGGACTCTACGAGCAGTACTTC.

This sequence joins TRBV5-1 and TRBJ1-3, with D maybe TRBD1 (6 bases). The CDR3 is made up of 15 amino acids. V was trimmed by 0 bases and J by 8 bases, leaving 15 bases between them. Germline-derived CDR1 and CDR2 are SGHRS and YFSETQ. The CDR3 DNA sequence: TGCGCCAGCAGCTTGGGACAGGTACGGACCGACACCATATATTTT. It codes for CASSLGQVRTDTIYF.

The V and J genes are TRBV28 and TRBJ2-5; weak D call: TRBD2 (5 bases). Per the germline V gene, CDR1 is MDHEN and CDR2 is SYDVKM. Trimming removed 3 bases at V and 5 bases at J, with 13 bases between. The CDR3 extends over 14 amino acids. CDR3 DNA: TGTGCCAGCAGTTTTCTAGGAAGAGGGGAGACCCAGTACTTC. Amino acid sequence: CASSFLGRGETQYF.

The chain combines TRBV10-2 with TRBJ1-5; tentative D call: TRBD1 (5 bases). Trimming removed 5 bases from V and 2 bases from J, with 10 bases in between. The CDR3 contains 14 residues. CDR1 WSHSY and CDR2 SAAADI come from the germline V gene. CDR3 in amino acids: CASSRGIGNQPQHF. The CDR3 coding sequence is TGCGCCAGCAGTAGGGGTATAGGCAATCAGCCCCAGCATTTT.

The V call is TRBV19, the J call TRBJ2-1; D remains ambiguous. The CDR3 loop spans 15 amino acids. CDR1 LNHDA and CDR2 SQIVND come from the germline V gene (reference sequence). V shed 4 bases and J shed 4 bases, with 14 bases lying between them. The CDR3 coding sequence is TGTGCCAGTAGTACGGCTGCCCAGTGGTACAATGAGCAGTTCTTC. Amino acids: CASSTAAQWYNEQFF.

The genes are TRBV15 and TRBJ2-2; D not certain. V was trimmed by 9 bases and J by 1 base, leaving 15 bases between them. The length of the CDR3 is 15 residues. Germline CDR1 is LNHNV and CDR2 is YYDKDF (reference sequence). Written as DNA, the CDR3 is TGTGCCACGGCCTGGAGCAGAGGGAACACCGGGGAGCTGTTTTTT. Translation gives CATAWSRGNTGELFF. The complete variable domain, with remaining parts taken from reference TRBV15 and TRBJ2-2, reads DAMVIQNPRYQVTQFGKPVTLSCSQTLNHNVMYWYQQKSSQAPKLLFHYYDKDFNNEADTPDNFQSRRPNTSFCFLDIRSPGLGDTAMYLCATAWSRGNTGELFFGEGSRLTVL.

The V call is TRBV11-3, the J call TRBJ2-3; no clear D gene. This CDR3 region has 13 residues. The germline CDR1 and CDR2 sequences are SGHNT and YENEEA. V dropped 6 bases and J dropped 6 bases, with 13 bases sitting between them. Here the CDR3 reads CASRLPFGDTQYF. The CDR3 bases are TGTGCCAGCAGGCTACCCTTCGGGGATACGCAGTATTTT.

The J gene is TRBJ2-3, the V gene TRBV27, with a weak D call TRBD1 (5 bases). The CDR3 is 14 amino acids. Germline V gives CDR1 MNHEY, CDR2 SMNVEV (reference sequence). V was trimmed by 3 bases and J by 6 bases, leaving 13 bases between them. The CDR3 DNA follows: TGTGCCAGCAGTTTGAAACAGGTTACCGATACGCAGTATTTT. It codes for CASSLKQVTDTQYF.

V and J are TRBV7-7 and TRBJ2-2, with D hard to call. Germline CDR1 SSHAT, CDR2 FNYEAQ (reference sequence). Trimming took off 5 bases at V and 4 bases at J, with 14 bases between the two ends. The CDR3 loop spans 15 amino acids. CDR3 in amino acids: CASSQTSPATGELFF. The DNA of the CDR3 is TGTGCCAGCAGCCAAACCAGCCCGGCCACCGGGGAGCTGTTTTTT. The full variable domain, completed using reference TRBV7-7 and TRBJ2-2, is GAGVSQSPRYKVTKRGQDVTLRCDPISSHATLYWYQQALGQGPEFLTYFNYEAQPDKSGLPSDRFSAERPEGSISTLTIQRTEQRDSAMYRCASSQTSPATGELFFGEGSRLTVL.

This clone was counted a single time. The chain is built from TRBV5-6 and TRBJ1-1; no reliable D call. V dropped 4 bases and J dropped 6 bases, with 7 bases sitting between them. Per the germline V gene, CDR1 is SGHDT and CDR2 is YYEEEE. CDR3 length equals 11 residues. The CDR3 region is CASSIGAEAFF. Written as DNA, the CDR3 is TGTGCCAGCAGCATCGGGGCTGAAGCTTTCTTT.

V usage is TRBV11-2 and J usage is TRBJ2-7; perhaps D is TRBD1 or TRBD2 (6 bases each). Trimming took 7 bases from V and 3 from J, leaving 16 bases between them. Germline-derived CDR1 and CDR2 are SGHAT and FQNNGV. The CDR3 totals 14 residues. The CDR3: CASTLERGDYEQYF. The CDR3 DNA follows: TGTGCCAGCACCCTGGAGAGGGGGGACTACGAGCAGTACTTC.

V is TRBV19 and J is TRBJ1-4; 9 bases are shared with TRBD1. The CDR3 totals 15 residues. V shed 7 bases and J 4 bases; nucleotides not matched to a gene: 7. Per germline, CDR1 LNHDA and CDR2 SQIVND (reference sequence). CDR3 region: CASNSGTGYNEKLFF. CDR3 nucleotide sequence: TGTGCCAGTAACTCCGGGACAGGGTATAATGAAAAACTGTTTTTT.

The chain is built from TRBV18 and TRBJ2-5, with D perhaps matching TRBD1 (5 bases). The CDR3 totals 12 residues. Germline assignment: CDR1 KGHSH and CDR2 LQKENI. Between the trimmed V and J ends, which lost 4 bases and 7 bases, there was a span of 10 bases. The CDR3 loop reads CASSQGEGTQYF. The CDR3 DNA sequence: TGTGCCAGCTCACAAGGGGAAGGGACCCAGTACTTC.

The chain employs TRBV28 and TRBJ2-7; 10 bases map to TRBD1. Trimming cost V 6 bases and J 9 bases; bases outside gene matches: 11. CDR1 is MDHEN, CDR2 SYDVKM, per germline. This CDR3 has 14 residues. The CDR3 here is CASSLGTGVVRQYF. As DNA, the CDR3 is TGTGCCAGCAGCCTCGGGACAGGGGTGGTTAGGCAGTACTTC.

This chain uses TRBV5-1 with TRBJ2-5; 10 bases align to TRBD1. The trim removed 0 bases at V and 1 base at J, leaving 3 bases unmatched. The CDR3 has 16 amino acids. In germline, CDR1 is SGHRS, CDR2 YFSETQ. CDR3 nucleotide sequence: TGCGCCAGCAGCTTGGGACAGGGGGCGATCCAAGAGACCCAGTACTTC. This translates into CASSLGQGAIQETQYF.

This sequence joins TRBV19 and TRBJ2-7, with D possibly TRBD2 on 5 matching bases. The V end was cut by 5 bases, the J end by 9 bases, with 17 bases between. Germline-derived CDR1 and CDR2 are LNHDA and SQIVND (reference sequence). The CDR3 has 13 residues. The CDR3 loop is CASSGLRGQGQYF. The CDR3 DNA sequence: TGTGCCAGTAGTGGCCTACGAGGGCAAGGGCAGTACTTC. The full variable domain, rest sourced from reference TRBV19 and TRBJ2-7, is DGGITQSPKYLFRKEGQNVTLSCEQNLNHDAMYWYRQDPGQGLRLIYYSQIVNDFQKGDIAEGYSVSREKKESFPLTVTSAQKNPTAFYLCASSGLRGQGQYFGPGTRLTVT.

J is TRBJ2-7 and V is TRBV10-3, with TRBD1 matching 8 bases. CDR1 ENHRY and CDR2 SYGVKD come from the germline V gene. Germline trimming cut 4 bases from V and 4 bases from J; bases unmatched to any gene: 6. The length of the CDR3 is 14 residues. This CDR3 reads CAISGYRDRYEQYF. The CDR3 DNA follows: TGTGCCATCAGTGGATACAGGGACAGGTACGAGCAGTACTTC.

This chain links TRBV2 with TRBJ2-3; D call uncertain. Between the trimmed V and J ends, which lost 7 bases and 0 bases, there was a span of 11 bases. CDR1 and CDR2 (germline): SNHLY, FYNNEI. This CDR3 contains 14 residues. CDR3 DNA sequence: TGTGCCAGCATGAAGGGCCAGAGCACAGATACGCAGTATTTT. Translated, it gives CASMKGQSTDTQYF.